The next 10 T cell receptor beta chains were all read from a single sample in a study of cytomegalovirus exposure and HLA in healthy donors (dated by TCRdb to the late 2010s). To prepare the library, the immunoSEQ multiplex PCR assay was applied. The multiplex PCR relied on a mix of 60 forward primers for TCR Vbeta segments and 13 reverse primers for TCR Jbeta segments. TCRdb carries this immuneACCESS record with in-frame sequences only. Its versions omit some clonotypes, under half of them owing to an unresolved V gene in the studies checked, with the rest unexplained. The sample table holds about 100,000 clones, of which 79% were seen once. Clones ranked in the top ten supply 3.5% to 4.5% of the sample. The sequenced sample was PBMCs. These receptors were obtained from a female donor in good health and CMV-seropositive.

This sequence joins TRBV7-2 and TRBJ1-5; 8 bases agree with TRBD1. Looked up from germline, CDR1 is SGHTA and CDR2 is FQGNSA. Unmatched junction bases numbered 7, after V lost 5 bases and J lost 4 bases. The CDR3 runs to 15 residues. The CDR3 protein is CASSPRTGRNQPQHF. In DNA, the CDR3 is TGTGCCAGCAGCCCCCGGACAGGGCGTAATCAGCCCCAGCATTTT. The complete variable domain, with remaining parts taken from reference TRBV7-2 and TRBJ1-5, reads GAGVSQSPSNKVTEKGKDVELRCDPISGHTALYWYRQSLGQGLEFLIYFQGNSAPDKSGLPSDRFSAERTGGSVSTLTIQRTQQEDSAVYLCASSPRTGRNQPQHFGDGTRLSIL.

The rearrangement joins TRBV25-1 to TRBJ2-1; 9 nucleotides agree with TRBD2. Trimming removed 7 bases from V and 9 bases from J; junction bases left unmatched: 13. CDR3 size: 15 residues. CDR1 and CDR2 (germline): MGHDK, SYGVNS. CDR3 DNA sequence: TGTGCCAGCACCCCTCTGGCGGGGGGGCAGGGTGAGCAGTTCTTC. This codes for CASTPLAGGQGEQFF.

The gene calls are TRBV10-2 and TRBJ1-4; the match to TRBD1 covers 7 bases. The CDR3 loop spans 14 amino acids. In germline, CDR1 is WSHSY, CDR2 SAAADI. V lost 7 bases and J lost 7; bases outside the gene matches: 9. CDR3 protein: CASNDRAVREKLFF. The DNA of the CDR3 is TGCGCCAGCAATGACAGGGCTGTGCGTGAAAAACTGTTTTTT.

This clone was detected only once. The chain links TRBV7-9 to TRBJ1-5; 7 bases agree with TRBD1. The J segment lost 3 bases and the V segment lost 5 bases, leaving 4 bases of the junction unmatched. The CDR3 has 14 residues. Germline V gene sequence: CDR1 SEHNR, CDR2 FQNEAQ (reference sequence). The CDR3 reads CASSNTGDNQPQHF. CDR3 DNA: TGTGCCAGCAGCAATACAGGGGACAATCAGCCCCAGCATTTT. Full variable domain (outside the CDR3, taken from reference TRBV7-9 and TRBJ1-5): DTGVSQNPRHKITKRGQNVTFRCDPISEHNRLYWYRQTLGQGPEFLTYFQNEAQLEKSRLLSDRFSAERPKGSFSTLEIQRTEQGDSAMYLCASSNTGDNQPQHFGDGTRLSIL.

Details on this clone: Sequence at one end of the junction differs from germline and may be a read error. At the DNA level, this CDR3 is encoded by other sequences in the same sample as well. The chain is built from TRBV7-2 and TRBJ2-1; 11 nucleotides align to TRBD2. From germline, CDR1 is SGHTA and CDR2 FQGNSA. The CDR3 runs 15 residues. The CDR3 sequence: CASSLAGGPYNEQFF. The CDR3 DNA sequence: TGTGCCAGCAGCCTAGCGGGGGGACCCTACAATGAGCAGTTCTTC.

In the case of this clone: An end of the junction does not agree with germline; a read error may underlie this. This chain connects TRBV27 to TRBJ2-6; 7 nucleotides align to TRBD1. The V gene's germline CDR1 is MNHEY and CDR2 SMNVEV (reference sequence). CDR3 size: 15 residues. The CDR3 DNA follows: TGTGCCAGCAAGGCAGGGGGAGCCGGGGCCAACGGCCTGACTTTC. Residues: CASKAGGAGANGLTF.

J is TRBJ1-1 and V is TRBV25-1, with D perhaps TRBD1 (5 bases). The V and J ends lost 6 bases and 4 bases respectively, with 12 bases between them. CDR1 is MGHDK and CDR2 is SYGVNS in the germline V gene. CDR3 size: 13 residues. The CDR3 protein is CASRPVGLTEAFF. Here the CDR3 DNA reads TGTGCCAGCAGACCAGTGGGACTCACTGAAGCTTTCTTT.

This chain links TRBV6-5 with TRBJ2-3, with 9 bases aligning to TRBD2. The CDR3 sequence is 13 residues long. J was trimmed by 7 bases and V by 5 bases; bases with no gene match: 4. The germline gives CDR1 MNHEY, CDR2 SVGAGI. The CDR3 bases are TGTGCCAGCAGTACCGCGGGGGGGCATACGCAGTATTTT. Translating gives CASSTAGGHTQYF.

The CDR3 loop reads CSVGSTLNTGELFF. The CDR3 DNA is TGCAGCGTTGGTTCGACACTCAACACCGGGGAGCTGTTTTTT. The J gene is TRBJ2-2, the V gene TRBV29-1; D unresolved. CDR1 and CDR2 from the germline V gene are SQVTM and ANQGSEA. V gave up 4 bases and J gave up 2 bases, with 11 bases separating them. This CDR3 has 14 residues.

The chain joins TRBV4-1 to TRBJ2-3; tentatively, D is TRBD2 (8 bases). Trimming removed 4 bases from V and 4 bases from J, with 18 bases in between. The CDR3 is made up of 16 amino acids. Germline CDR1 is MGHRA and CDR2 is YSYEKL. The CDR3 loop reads CASSPGGRQGSDTQYF. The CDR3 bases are TGCGCCAGCAGCCCGGGAGGGAGACAGGGATCAGATACGCAGTATTTT.